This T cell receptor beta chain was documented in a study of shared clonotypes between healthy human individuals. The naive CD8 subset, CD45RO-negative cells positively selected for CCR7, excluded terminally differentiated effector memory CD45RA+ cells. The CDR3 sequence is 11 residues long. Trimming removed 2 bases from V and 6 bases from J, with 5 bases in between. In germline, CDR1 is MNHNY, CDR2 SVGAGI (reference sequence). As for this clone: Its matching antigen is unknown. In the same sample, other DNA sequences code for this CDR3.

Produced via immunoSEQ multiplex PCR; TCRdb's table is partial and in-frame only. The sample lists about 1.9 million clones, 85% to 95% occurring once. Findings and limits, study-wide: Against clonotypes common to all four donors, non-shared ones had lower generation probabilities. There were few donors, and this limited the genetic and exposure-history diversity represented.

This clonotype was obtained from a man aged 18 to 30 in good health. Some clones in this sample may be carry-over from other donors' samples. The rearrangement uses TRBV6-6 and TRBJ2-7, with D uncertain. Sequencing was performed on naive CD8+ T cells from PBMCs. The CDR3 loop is CASSYGGEQYF. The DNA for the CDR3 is TGTGCCAGCAGTTACGGCGGCGAGCAGTACTTC.